These T cell receptor beta chains were read from a single sample in a study of blood T cells in healthy people across ages. TCRdb recomputed calls from the 5' RACE reads with MiXCR, one row per CDR3 protein. Here the sample spans roughly 1,500,000 distinct CDR3 sequences, almost 35% being singletons. Material for sequencing was blood. Receptor source: a woman between 25 and 40 years old in good health. Each CDR3 is given with its conserved first and last residue. The order of the fields is V gene, D gene, J gene, clone size, CDR3 protein, CDR3 DNA. D genes are given only for firm matches. The size entry is marked missing in some rows and otherwise reads once, few, many or a size class.

TRBV20-1	TRBD2	TRBJ2-7	few	CSGNPGLADGGQYF	TGCAGTGGCAACCCGGGACTAGCGGACGGGGGGCAGTACTTC
TRBV6-5	-	TRBJ1-6	-	CASSRYGVAYNSPLHF	TGTGCCAGCAGTCGGTACGGTGTGGCCTATAATTCACCCCTCCACTTT
TRBV27	-	TRBJ1-2	many	CASSLSGSYGYTF	TGTGCCAGCAGTTTATCCGGATCCTATGGCTACACCTTC
TRBV19	-	TRBJ2-4	-	CASSLLGGQLAKNIQYF	TGTGCCAGTAGTCTCTTGGGAGGACAGCTAGCCAAAAACATTCAGTACTTC
TRBV20-1	-	TRBJ2-1	few	CSATTTYYNEQFF	TGCAGTGCTACCACGACTTATTACAATGAGCAGTTCTTC
TRBV12-3/TRBV12-4	-	TRBJ1-1	few	CASRILEDEAFF	TGTGCCAGCAGGATCCTAGAGGACGAAGCTTTCTTT
TRBV5-1	TRBD2	TRBJ2-5	-	CASSLGLAGVMETQYF	TGCGCCAGCAGCTTGGGACTAGCGGGAGTCATGGAGACCCAGTACTTC
TRBV7-3	-	TRBJ2-7	-	CASSPRGGPCYEQYF	TGTGCCAGCAGCCCCAGAGGTGGGCCTTGCTACGAGCAGTACTTC
TRBV12-3/TRBV12-4	-	TRBJ2-3	-	CASSLEGRLETSTDTRYF	TGTGCCAGCAGCCTAGAGGGTAGACTAGAAACTAGCACAGATACGCGGTATTTT
TRBV27	-	TRBJ1-5	few	CASRRGVTQPQHF	TGTGCCAGCAGAAGGGGGGTGACTCAGCCCCAGCATTTT
TRBV7-9	-	TRBJ2-3	many	CASSLFSGDTQYF	TGTGCCAGCAGCTTATTTTCCGGGGATACGCAGTATTTT
TRBV9	-	TRBJ1-2	few	CASSVEGLGGYTF	TGTGCCAGCAGCGTAGAAGGGCTAGGTGGCTACACCTTC
TRBV18	-	TRBJ2-7	few	CASSPPGLTAYEQYF	TGTGCCAGCTCACCACCGGGGTTGACAGCCTACGAGCAGTACTTC
TRBV11-3	-	TRBJ1-1	few	CASSKGGNTEAFF	TGTGCCAGCAGCAAAGGAGGGAACACTGAAGCTTTCTTT
TRBV6-5	TRBD2	TRBJ2-2	-	CASGLAGGSGELFF	TGTGCCAGCGGACTAGCGGGAGGGTCCGGGGAGCTGTTTTTT
TRBV11-2	-	TRBJ2-7	-	CASSPGLFIYEQYF	TGTGCCAGCAGCCCGGGACTTTTCATCTACGAGCAGTACTTC
TRBV3-1	TRBD2	TRBJ2-1	-	CASSQEITSGGGNEQFF	TGTGCCAGCAGCCAAGAAATAACTAGCGGGGGAGGCAATGAGCAGTTCTTC
TRBV20-1	TRBD2	TRBJ2-1	-	CSAREAGGLQNEQFF	TGCAGTGCTAGGGAAGCGGGGGGCCTACAAAATGAGCAGTTCTTC
TRBV7-9	TRBD1	TRBJ1-4	few	CASSHLIDRANEKLFF	TGTGCCAGCAGCCACCTCATAGACAGGGCTAATGAAAAACTGTTTTTT
TRBV3-1	-	TRBJ1-5	-	CAGSPTRQPQHF	TGTGCCGGCAGCCCCACCCGCCAGCCCCAGCATTTT
TRBV20-1	TRBD2	TRBJ2-7	few	CSARDGELAGPYEQYF	TGCAGTGCTAGAGATGGGGAACTAGCGGGGCCCTACGAGCAGTACTTC
TRBV5-6	-	TRBJ1-1	-	CASSLEEGRANTEAFF	TGTGCCAGCAGCTTGGAGGAGGGCAGGGCGAACACTGAAGCTTTCTTT
TRBV11-3	-	TRBJ2-5	few	CASSKEGETQYF	TGTGCCAGCAGCAAAGAAGGGGAGACCCAGTACTTC
TRBV12-3/TRBV12-4	-	TRBJ1-5	-	CASTPGGGLQETQHF	TGTGCCAGCACCCCCGGTGGGGGACTCCAAGAGACCCAGCATTTT
TRBV6-6	-	TRBJ1-5	few	CASSSGDWSNQPQHF	TGTGCCAGCAGTTCCGGGGATTGGAGCAATCAGCCCCAGCATTTT
TRBV29-1	TRBD1	TRBJ1-4	few	CSVEERQGTKLFF	TGCAGCGTTGAAGAACGACAGGGGACAAAACTGTTTTTT
TRBV20-1	-	TRBJ2-5	many	CSARDLRTDFQETQYF	TGCAGTGCTAGAGATCTTAGGACAGATTTTCAAGAGACCCAGTACTTC
TRBV6-5	TRBD1	TRBJ1-5	few	CASRRDRYQPQHF	TGTGCCAGCAGACGGGACAGATATCAGCCCCAGCATTTT
TRBV4-1	TRBD1	TRBJ2-2	-	CASSHGTGEGTGELFF	TGCGCCAGCAGCCACGGGACAGGGGAAGGCACCGGGGAGCTGTTTTTT
TRBV3-1	-	TRBJ2-1	-	CASSQDTRGRGFF	TGTGCCAGCAGCCAAGATACCCGGGGGAGAGGGTTCTTC
TRBV5-1	-	TRBJ2-7	few	CASSLGGQAGEQYF	TGCGCCAGCAGCCTCGGGGGTCAGGCGGGCGAGCAGTACTTC
TRBV5-1	TRBD2	TRBJ2-7	-	CASSLRSGSAGEQYF	TGCGCCAGCAGCTTGCGGAGCGGGAGTGCGGGAGAGCAGTACTTC
TRBV2	-	TRBJ2-7	-	CASSDLGRQNPYEQYF	TGTGCCAGCAGTGACCTCGGGCGGCAGAACCCCTACGAGCAGTACTTC
TRBV7-9	TRBD2	TRBJ2-1	few	CASSPRTSGEINEQFF	TGTGCCAGCAGCCCTCGGACTAGCGGGGAAATCAATGAGCAGTTCTTC
TRBV7-9	-	TRBJ1-2	-	CASSSTGTRYGYTF	TGTGCCAGCAGTTCCACCGGGACACGTTATGGCTACACCTTC
TRBV6-2/TRBV6-3	TRBD2	TRBJ2-3	-	CASSYSWLAGGRADTQYF	TGTGCCAGCAGTTACTCGTGGCTAGCGGGAGGGCGCGCAGATACGCAGTATTTT
TRBV5-1	-	TRBJ2-3	-	CASRMAILDTQYF	TGCGCCAGCAGGATGGCAATTCTAGATACGCAGTATTTT
TRBV4-1	-	TRBJ1-1	once	CASSQTGTWGDEAFF	TGCGCCAGCAGCCAAACCGGGACGTGGGGAGATGAAGCTTTCTTT
TRBV11-2	-	TRBJ2-1	-	CASSSAWGRLRSSYNEQFF	TGTGCCAGCAGCTCGGCTTGGGGTCGTCTCCGGAGCTCCTACAATGAGCAGTTCTTC
TRBV3-1	TRBD1	TRBJ1-1	few	CASSQPRQGSTRLHTEAFF	TGTGCCAGCAGCCAACCCCGACAGGGTTCAACTCGCCTTCACACTGAAGCTTTCTTT
TRBV6-2/TRBV6-3	TRBD2	TRBJ2-1	many	CASRKGTSGREQFF	TGTGCCAGCAGAAAAGGGACTAGCGGGAGAGAGCAGTTCTTC
TRBV30	-	TRBJ1-5	-	CGMGGSSLSDTQHF	TGTGGAATGGGTGGATCCTCGTTGTCAGATACGCAGCATTTT
TRBV5-1	-	TRBJ2-2	-	CASSLLSGTNTGELFF	TGCGCCAGCAGCTTGTTGTCAGGGACTAACACCGGGGAGCTGTTTTTT
TRBV15	-	TRBJ2-7	few	CATSSFPEGQTSYEQYF	TGTGCCACCAGCAGCTTTCCGGAGGGACAGACTTCCTACGAGCAGTACTTC